The rows below give T cell receptor beta chains drawn from one sample of a study of T-cell memory formation after mild COVID-19. TCRdb fed the 5' RACE reads into MiXCR, producing one record per CDR3 protein. The sample shows 300,000 to 400,000 distinct CDR3 sequences, around 28% of them seen only once. The specimen was PBMCs or a T cell subset sorted from them (not recorded which). The receptors originated from an adult woman who had mild COVID-19 (a few samples of this study predate the infection). Cell type and time point are not known. The CDR3 runs from the conserved cysteine through the conserved F or W. The D gene is left open where the match is weak. Only part of the rows carry a size: once, few, many, or a class if the clone is expanded.

TRBJ2-1 TRBV7-9 few TRBD1 TGTGCCAGCAGCCCTGGACAGGGTAGGAATGAGCAGTTCTTC CASSPGQGRNEQFF
TRBJ2-5 TRBV6-2/TRBV6-3 few TRBD2 TGTGCCAGCAGTCTAGGGGCTAGCGGACCACAAGAGACCCAGTACTTC CASSLGASGPQETQYF
TRBJ2-7 TRBV30 few TRBD1 TGTGCCTGGAGCCGACAGGGATGGGAGCAGTACTTC CAWSRQGWEQYF
TRBJ2-1 TRBV18 NA TRBD1 TGTGCCAGCTCACAACGGCAGGGGGAATCCTACAATGAGCAGTTCTTC CASSQRQGESYNEQFF
TRBJ1-1 TRBV15 NA NA TGTGCCACCACGAGACCGACGAACACTGAAGCTTTCTTT CATTRPTNTEAFF
TRBJ2-7 TRBV24-1 few NA TGTGCCACCAGTGAACCTCCAGACTACGAGCAGTACTTC CATSEPPDYEQYF
TRBJ2-2 TRBV5-1 medium-sized TRBD1 TGCGCCAGCAGCCCTAGACAGGGCTTTGACACCGGGGAGCTGTTTTTT CASSPRQGFDTGELFF
TRBJ2-3 TRBV7-2 NA NA TGTGCCAGCAGCCCTAGCCCTATCCTGACCGGGGATACGCAGTATTTT CASSPSPILTGDTQYF
TRBJ2-6 TRBV6-5 few NA TGTGCCAGCAGTTACTCGAACCCCCGCCAGGGCAGTTACTCTGGGGCCAACGTCCTGACTTTC CASSYSNPRQGSYSGANVLTF
TRBJ2-7 TRBV12-3/TRBV12-4 NA NA TGTGCCAGCAGTCTAGGTATTCGCTACGAGCAGTACTTC CASSLGIRYEQYF
TRBJ1-1 TRBV19 NA TRBD1 TGTGCCAGTAGTATAGCCCCGACAGGGACCACTGAAGCTTTCTTT CASSIAPTGTTEAFF
TRBJ2-6 TRBV7-6 few TRBD1 TGTGCCAGCAGCTTACCCCCAGCGTTTGGGCAGGGGGTCCTGTCTGGGGCCAACGTCCTGACTTTC CASSLPPAFGQGVLSGANVLTF
TRBJ2-3 TRBV7-2 NA NA TGTGCCAGCGCCCTTGGGGCAGGCACAGATACGCAGTATTTT CASALGAGTDTQYF
TRBJ2-3 TRBV7-6 few NA TGTGCCAGCAGCTTAGTCAGTGGAGATACGCAGTATTTT CASSLVSGDTQYF
TRBJ1-5 TRBV5-1 NA NA TGCGCCAGCAGGGTGACGGGGGCGAGAAATCAGCCCCAGCATTTT CASRVTGARNQPQHF
TRBJ1-4 TRBV7-3 NA NA TGTGCCAGCAGCTTAGGCAGGGTGCAAGCTTCAACTAATGAAAAACTGTTTTTT CASSLGRVQASTNEKLFF
TRBJ2-1 TRBV5-4 NA NA TGTGCCAGCAGCTTGGGACAGCCGGTTCGGCCTAGCGCGGTCAATGAGCAGTTCTTC CASSLGQPVRPSAVNEQFF
TRBJ2-3 TRBV29-1 few NA TGCAGCGTTGAGAGACGGGGGATCACAGATACGCAGTATTTT CSVERRGITDTQYF
TRBJ2-7 TRBV7-8 few NA TGTGCCAGCAGCTCCAGGGAACGAGACTCCTACGAGCAGTACTTC CASSSRERDSYEQYF
TRBJ1-1 TRBV27 NA NA TGTGCCAGCAGTTCCAGAACAGGGTTTCCTGCTGAAGCTTTCTTT CASSSRTGFPAEAFF
TRBJ2-1 TRBV5-1 NA NA TGCGCCAGCAGCTTGGTGCTAGCGTTTAATGAGCAGTTCTTC CASSLVLAFNEQFF
TRBJ2-1 TRBV12-3/TRBV12-4 NA NA TGTGCCAGCAGCCCCCATGCAGGGTTAAATGAGCAGTTCTTC CASSPHAGLNEQFF
TRBJ1-2 TRBV11-2 NA NA TGTGCCAGCAGCTATTGGGAGGGCAGGGGCTATGGCTACACCTTC CASSYWEGRGYGYTF
TRBJ2-7 TRBV3-1 NA NA TGTGCCAGCAGCCATTCCCAGAATTACGACGAGCAGTACTTC CASSHSQNYDEQYF
TRBJ2-1 TRBV20-1 few NA TGCAGTGCCCATCGGTGGACTTCCTTTAATGAGCAGTTCTTC CSAHRWTSFNEQFF
TRBJ2-7 TRBV20-1 NA NA TGCAGTGCTAGACTTAGCTCCTACGAGCAGTACTTC CSARLSSYEQYF
TRBJ2-5 TRBV6-2/TRBV6-3 few NA TGTGCCAGCAGTTACACACGGGGTCGGGAGTTGGACCAAGAGACCCAGTACTTC CASSYTRGRELDQETQYF
TRBJ2-3 TRBV29-1 many NA TGCAGCGTTGGACTACCAGATACGCAGTATTTT CSVGLPDTQYF
TRBJ2-1 TRBV7-2 NA TRBD2 TGTGCCAGCAGCTTGGCGGGACTAGCGGGAGGAAATGAGCAGTTCTTC CASSLAGLAGGNEQFF
TRBJ2-5 TRBV5-1 few TRBD1 TGCGCCAGCAGTCGAGGACAGGGTCGGGAAGAGACCCAGTACTTC CASSRGQGREETQYF
TRBJ2-5 TRBV12-3/TRBV12-4 NA NA TGTGCCAGCAGTTTGGAAGCTCGGGCGACCCAGTACTTC CASSLEARATQYF
TRBJ2-3 TRBV3-1 NA NA TGTGCCAGCAGCCAAGTCGCATTGCTCCCAGATACGCAGTATTTT CASSQVALLPDTQYF
TRBJ2-1 TRBV6-2/TRBV6-3 many NA TGTGCCAGCAGTTACTCGAGCTCCTACAATGAGCAGTTCTTC CASSYSSSYNEQFF
TRBJ2-2 TRBV30 NA NA TGTGCCTGGAGTTTTGGAGGGGCACCCGGGGAGCTGTTTTTT CAWSFGGAPGELFF
TRBJ1-5 TRBV24-1 once NA TGTGCCACCAGTCCCGGGAATAGCAATCAGCCCCAGCATTTT CATSPGNSNQPQHF
TRBJ1-4 TRBV5-1 few TRBD1 TGCGCCAGCAGACAACAGGGGGCAACTAATGAAAAACTGTTTTTT CASRQQGATNEKLFF
TRBJ2-4 TRBV7-9 few NA TGTGCCAGCAGCAATTACAAGTCCCCAGGGCTGATTCAGTACTTC CASSNYKSPGLIQYF
TRBJ2-3 TRBV10-3 few NA TGTGCCATCAGTGAGTCGGGGGTCGATACGCAGTATTTT CAISESGVDTQYF
TRBJ2-1 TRBV7-7 NA NA TGTGCTAGCAGCTCCCGAGAAGCTAAATACAATGAGCAGTTCTTC CASSSREAKYNEQFF